The rows below give T cell receptor beta chains drawn from one sample of a study of Ad26.COV2.S vaccination and SARS-CoV-2 variants. Only in-frame clones appear in the TCRdb table, and some are missing; sequencing was by immunoSEQ multiplex PCR. The sample holds some 500,000 clones, roughly nine tenths seen once. This specimen was peripheral blood, taken in a trial of Ad26.COV2.S vaccine versus placebo. The receptors come from a person between 18 and 60 years old who received the Ad26.COV2.S COVID-19 vaccine or a placebo. CDR3s include the opening cysteine and the closing phenylalanine or tryptophan. D genes are given only for firm matches. Clone size is shown for a subset of rows, as once, few, many or a class of expanded clone.

clone_size	d_call	j_call	v_call	cdr3_aa	cdr3_nt
NA	NA	TRBJ1-6	TRBV30	CACLPLQRYNSPLHF	TGTGCCTGCCTTCCCCTACAGCGGTATAATTCACCCCTCCACTTT
NA	TRBD1	TRBJ2-1	TRBV3-1/TRBV3-2	CASSRDRGSYNEQFF	TGTGCCAGCAGCCGAGACAGGGGATCCTACAATGAGCAGTTCTTC
NA	TRBD1	TRBJ1-1	TRBV9	CASSVGQGAGKSTEAFF	TGTGCCAGCAGCGTAGGGCAGGGGGCAGGGAAAAGTACTGAAGCTTTCTTT
NA	TRBD1	TRBJ2-3	TRBV28	CASNSGTGGADTQYF	TGTGCCAGCAACTCCGGGACAGGGGGCGCAGATACGCAGTATTTT
once	NA	TRBJ1-4	TRBV27	CASSLSGEKLFF	TGTGCCAGCAGTTTATCAGGTGAAAAACTGTTTTTT
NA	NA	TRBJ2-1	TRBV21-1	CASSKLPCDSGTYNEQFF	TGTGCCAGCAGCAAACTCCCTTGTGATTCGGGGACCTACAATGAGCAGTTCTTC
NA	NA	TRBJ2-2	TRBV27	CASSLDPRREGTGELFF	TGTGCCAGCAGTTTAGATCCACGGCGAGAGGGTACCGGGGAGCTGTTTTTT
once	TRBD2	TRBJ2-7	TRBV30	CAWRRPGGSYEQYF	TGTGCCTGGAGACGTCCGGGAGGGTCCTACGAGCAGTACTTC
NA	NA	TRBJ2-5	TRBV4-1	CASSQGWAQETQYF	TGCGCCAGCAGCCAAGGGTGGGCGCAAGAGACCCAGTACTTC
NA	NA	TRBJ1-1	TRBV5-1	CASSLQGYDEAFF	TGCGCCAGCAGCTTACAGGGTTATGATGAAGCTTTCTTT
NA	TRBD1	TRBJ1-5	TRBV10-1	CANKQGEDQPQHF	TGCGCCAATAAACAGGGGGAAGATCAGCCCCAGCATTTT
NA	NA	TRBJ2-2	TRBV6-5	CAPTPRGGGTGELFF	TGTGCCCCTACGCCCAGGGGAGGGGGAACCGGGGAGCTGTTTTTT
NA	NA	TRBJ2-3	TRBV15	CATSRDLYTDTQYF	TGTGCCACCAGCAGAGACCTCTACACAGATACGCAGTATTTT
NA	NA	TRBJ2-2	TRBV6-5	CASSYQPSNTGELFF	TGTGCCAGCAGTTACCAACCGTCGAACACCGGGGAGCTGTTTTTT
NA	NA	TRBJ2-1	TRBV5-5	CASSSLVPTAYNEQFF	TGTGCCAGCAGCTCCCTGGTTCCTACTGCCTACAATGAGCAGTTCTTC
NA	TRBD2	TRBJ2-1	TRBV9	CASSVAPGTSGDNEQFF	TGTGCCAGCAGCGTAGCTCCGGGTACTAGCGGTGACAATGAGCAGTTCTTC
once	NA	TRBJ1-2	TRBV7-9	CASSLTPRDYGYTF	TGTGCCAGCAGCTTAACCCCGCGGGACTATGGCTACACCTTC
NA	NA	TRBJ2-3	TRBV5-1	CASSLVSSHRTDTQYF	TGCGCCAGCAGCTTGGTGTCCAGTCATAGGACAGATACGCAGTATTTT
NA	NA	TRBJ2-3	TRBV7-2	CASSQTGISNTQYF	TGTGCCAGCAGCCAAACAGGGATTTCGAATACGCAGTATTTT
NA	NA	TRBJ1-4	TRBV24-1	CATSDPHEKLFF	TGTGCCACCAGTGATCCTCACGAAAAACTGTTTTTT
NA	NA	TRBJ2-1	TRBV5-8	CASSSTGIEQFF	TGTGCCAGCAGCTCCACAGGGATTGAGCAGTTCTTC
NA	NA	TRBJ1-2	TRBV24-1	CATSDPRMPYGYTF	TGTGCCACCAGTGACCCCAGGATGCCCTATGGCTACACCTTC
NA	NA	TRBJ1-6	TRBV7-2	CASSPGRTTPSPLHF	TGTGCCAGCAGCCCCGGACGGACCACACCGTCACCCCTCCACTTT
NA	TRBD2	TRBJ2-7	TRBV9	CASSDHVAGDSYEQYF	TGTGCCAGCAGCGACCACGTGGCGGGGGACTCCTACGAGCAGTACTTC
NA	NA	TRBJ1-1	TRBV6-1	CASSALDRIRASGNTEAFF	TGTGCCAGCAGTGCCCTTGACAGGATCAGAGCATCAGGAAACACTGAAGCTTTCTTT
NA	TRBD1	TRBJ2-3	TRBV3-1/TRBV3-2	CASSHLSGTGALF	TGTGCCAGCAGCCACCTCTCCGGGACAGGGGCCCTTTTT
NA	NA	TRBJ2-7	TRBV21-1	CASSKARLAGAYEQYF	TGTGCCAGCAGCAAAGCGCGGCTAGCGGGGGCCTACGAGCAGTACTTC
NA	NA	TRBJ2-5	TRBV10-1	CASRADSQETQYF	TGCGCCAGCAGGGCGGACAGCCAAGAGACCCAGTACTTC
NA	NA	TRBJ2-1	TRBV2	CASRKYGEQFF	TGTGCCAGCAGGAAGTACGGTGAGCAGTTCTTC
NA	NA	TRBJ1-1	TRBV24-1	CATSVGRLGHTEAFF	TGTGCCACCAGTGTCGGACGTTTGGGCCACACTGAAGCTTTCTTT
NA	TRBD2	TRBJ2-2	TRBV10-3	CAISAEGTSGLTGELFF	TGTGCCATCAGTGCAGAGGGGACTAGCGGTCTTACGGGGGAGCTGTTTTTT
NA	NA	TRBJ1-2	TRBV19	CASSISGPTLRHYGYTF	TGTGCCAGTAGTATATCTGGGCCGACACTCCGGCACTATGGCTACACCTTC